These T cell receptor beta chains were read from a single sample in a study of blood T cell repertoires in COVID-19. Produced via immunoSEQ multiplex PCR; TCRdb's table is partial and in-frame only. The sample shows 250,000 to 350,000 clones, more than 85% of them seen only once. Input material: PBMCs or T cells enriched from blood (not recorded which). All receptors derive from a woman aged 30 to 39 who had recovered from COVID-19. The CDR3 runs from the conserved cysteine through the conserved F or W. The D gene is left open where the match is weak. Clone size is stated in some rows and not others, as once, few, many or a class when expanded.

v_call	j_call	clone_size	cdr3_length	d_call	cdr3_nt	cdr3_aa
TRBV28	TRBJ2-1	NA	17	TRBD2	TGTGCCAGCACCATCCCCCAGACTAGCGGGAGATTCATTGAGCAGTTCTTC	CASTIPQTSGRFIEQFF
TRBV11-2	TRBJ1-6	NA	13	NA	TGTGCCAGCAGCTTAGCTTCGGCGGAGTCCCTCCACTTT	CASSLASAESLHF
TRBV5-1	TRBJ2-2	NA	13	NA	TGCGCCAGCAGCCCGCAGGCCACCGGGGAGCTGTTTTTT	CASSPQATGELFF
TRBV7-2	TRBJ1-2	once	19	NA	TGTGCCAGCAGCTCCCCTCTTTCGGGTATTGGAAGGTCTAACTATGGCTACACCTTC	CASSSPLSGIGRSNYGYTF
TRBV5-6	TRBJ2-3	NA	16	NA	TGTGCCAGCAGCGTGGGACTCTTGAGTTTCGGAGATACGCAGTATTTT	CASSVGLLSFGDTQYF
TRBV9	TRBJ2-5	once	16	TRBD2	TGTGCCAGCAATTCCCTAGCGGGGGGGCCGGGGGAGACCCAGTACTTC	CASNSLAGGPGETQYF
TRBV5-4	TRBJ2-3	NA	16	NA	TGTGCCAGCAGCTCCCGCCGGAGAGGGGCGGGGGATACGCAGTATTTT	CASSSRRRGAGDTQYF
TRBV2	TRBJ2-6	NA	15	TRBD1	TGTGCCAGCAGCAAGACAGGGTCTGGGGCCAACGTCCTGACTTTC	CASSKTGSGANVLTF
TRBV5-1	TRBJ2-5	NA	16	TRBD2	TGCGCCAGCAGCTTGCTAGCGGGAGTGGCGGGAGAGACCCAGTACTTC	CASSLLAGVAGETQYF
TRBV10-3	TRBJ1-4	NA	13	NA	TGTGCCATCAGTGAGAGGGGTGGTGAAAAACTGTTTTTT	CAISERGGEKLFF
TRBV2	TRBJ1-1	NA	15	TRBD1	TGTGCCAGCAGGGTCTCGGACAGGGGACGCACTGAAGCTTTCTTT	CASRVSDRGRTEAFF
TRBV11-3	TRBJ2-7	once	13	NA	TGTGCCAGCAGCAAAGGGGTGTCTGGGGAGCAGTACTTC	CASSKGVSGEQYF
TRBV5-1	TRBJ2-2	NA	17	NA	TGCGCCAGCAGCTTTCAGATATACCTCGCGAACACCGGGGAGCTGTTTTTT	CASSFQIYLANTGELFF
TRBV19	TRBJ1-1	NA	13	TRBD1	TGTGCCAGTAGTAGCGTACAGGGGACTGAAGCTTTCTTT	CASSSVQGTEAFF
TRBV3-1/TRBV3-2	TRBJ2-5	NA	16	NA	TGTGCCAGCAGCCAAGATTCTGGGAGCGGACGGGAGACCCAGTACTTC	CASSQDSGSGRETQYF
TRBV18	TRBJ1-5	NA	13	NA	TGTGCCAGCTCACCAGAGGAAAATCAGCCCCAGCATTTT	CASSPEENQPQHF
TRBV24-1	TRBJ2-7	NA	17	TRBD1	TGTGCCACCAGTGCCTCCACATGGGACAGCAACTCCTACGAGCAGTACTTC	CATSASTWDSNSYEQYF
TRBV19	TRBJ2-3	NA	13	NA	TGTGCCAGTAGTAATGGGGGGACAGATACGCAGTATTTT	CASSNGGTDTQYF
TRBV7-2	TRBJ1-1	NA	14	TRBD1	TGTGCCAGCAGCTCCGACAGGGGCGTCACTGAAGCTTTCTTT	CASSSDRGVTEAFF
TRBV27	TRBJ1-2	once	15	NA	TGTGCCAGCAGTTTAATCGCACAGGCCATCTATGGCTACACCTTC	CASSLIAQAIYGYTF
TRBV9	TRBJ1-2	NA	16	NA	TGTGCCAGCAGCGGGCAACGGGGGGCGAGTGACTATGGCTACACCTTC	CASSGQRGASDYGYTF
TRBV10-3	TRBJ1-2	NA	13	TRBD1	TGTGCCATCAGTGCGGGACAGGAGTATGGCTACACCTTC	CAISAGQEYGYTF
TRBV11-2	TRBJ2-1	NA	18	TRBD2	TGTGCCAGCAGCAGAGACGGCCTAGCGGGAGGGCCATACAATGAGCAGTTCTTC	CASSRDGLAGGPYNEQFF
TRBV9	TRBJ2-1	NA	14	NA	TGTGCCAGCAGCGTACTGGGGGGAGTCAATGAGCAGTTCTTC	CASSVLGGVNEQFF
TRBV21-1	TRBJ1-1	NA	18	NA	TGTGCCAGCACGAAAGCAAAGATGAGGACCCTTGGGAGCACTGAAGCTTTCTTT	CASTKAKMRTLGSTEAFF
TRBV27	TRBJ1-1	NA	15	TRBD1	TGTGCCAGCAGTTCGGCCGGGACAGGTCAATCTGAAGCTTTCTTT	CASSSAGTGQSEAFF
TRBV2	TRBJ2-7	NA	15	NA	TGTGCCAGCAATGATCCGGCAGAGGCTTCCTACGAGCAGTACTTC	CASNDPAEASYEQYF
TRBV3-1/TRBV3-2	TRBJ2-7	NA	15	TRBD2	TGTGCCAGCAGCCAAGAGGGACTAGTCGCCTACGAGCAGTACTTC	CASSQEGLVAYEQYF
TRBV25-1	TRBJ2-2	NA	14	NA	TGTGCCAGCAGGGGCCCGGGGTACACCGGGGAGCTGTTTTTT	CASRGPGYTGELFF
TRBV27	TRBJ2-7	NA	17	TRBD2	TGTGCCAGCAGTTTAAAATTCGGGGTAGCGGGAAACTACGAGCAGTACTTC	CASSLKFGVAGNYEQYF
TRBV7-9	TRBJ2-3	NA	16	TRBD2	TGTGCCAGCAGCTTTCGGACGACGCGGGAGCCAGATACGCAGTATTTT	CASSFRTTREPDTQYF
TRBV9	TRBJ2-3	once	14	NA	TGTGCCAGCAGCGTTCAGGGTTACACAGATACGCAGTATTTT	CASSVQGYTDTQYF
TRBV6-5	TRBJ1-1	NA	11	NA	TGTGCCAGCAGGGGCGGGGGAAACGCTTTCTTT	CASRGGGNAFF
TRBV19	TRBJ1-1	NA	13	NA	TGTGCCAGTACTTCCCCAGGGAACACTGAAGCTTTCTTT	CASTSPGNTEAFF
TRBV11-1	TRBJ2-7	NA	16	NA	TGTGCCAGCAACCCTAGAGGGTCTTCCTCGCCTTACGAGCAGTACTTC	CASNPRGSSSPYEQYF
TRBV9	TRBJ2-2	NA	15	NA	TGTGCCAGCAGCCCCCAGACTCTTGGCGCCGGGGAGCTGTTTTTT	CASSPQTLGAGELFF
TRBV24-1	TRBJ2-1	NA	12	NA	TGTGCCACCAGTGTTAGAGGCAATGAGCAGTTCTTC	CATSVRGNEQFF
TRBV10-3	TRBJ1-2	NA	15	NA	TGTGCCATCAGTGGCCACAGGACAGCTAACTATGGCTACACCTTC	CAISGHRTANYGYTF
TRBV20-1	TRBJ2-3	NA	11	NA	TGCAGTGCTAGTAATCGGGATACGCAGTATTTT	CSASNRDTQYF
TRBV2	TRBJ2-2	NA	13	NA	TGTGCCAGCAGACTCGGAGGGACCGGGGAGCTGTTTTTT	CASRLGGTGELFF
TRBV4-1	TRBJ1-2	NA	13	NA	TGCGCCAGCAGCCAATCTCATTCAGGGGGCTACACCTTC	CASSQSHSGGYTF
TRBV7-6	TRBJ2-2	NA	16	TRBD1	TGTGCCAGCAGCCCGCGAGGACAGGTCAACACCGGGGAGCTGTTTTTT	CASSPRGQVNTGELFF
TRBV18	TRBJ1-3	NA	15	NA	TGTGCCAGCTCACCATCTGTCTTCTCTGGAAACACCATATATTTT	CASSPSVFSGNTIYF
TRBV7-9	TRBJ1-1	NA	16	NA	TGTGCCAGCAGCTTAGCGGACGGATATGGACTGAATCGCGCTTTCTTT	CASSLADGYGLNRAFF
TRBV4-2	TRBJ2-3	NA	16	TRBD2	TGTGCCAGCAGCCCTCAAGCCCTAGCGGGGCCAGATACGCAGTATTTT	CASSPQALAGPDTQYF
TRBV7-8	TRBJ2-7	many	15	NA	TGTGCCAGCAGCCACGCGCGGACAAGGATTAACGGGCAGTACTTC	CASSHARTRINGQYF
TRBV11-2	TRBJ2-7	NA	14	NA	TGTGCCAGCAGCTTAGTGCGCAGGGGCCGCGAGCAGTACTTC	CASSLVRRGREQYF
TRBV28	TRBJ1-2	NA	14	NA	TGTGCCAGCAGAATAGAAGGGGAAGGCTATGGCTACACCTTC	CASRIEGEGYGYTF
TRBV7-9	TRBJ1-4	NA	14	NA	TGTGCCTCCTCCAGGGATTCGGCTAATGAAAAACTGTTTTTT	CASSRDSANEKLFF
TRBV3-1/TRBV3-2	TRBJ1-1	NA	15	TRBD1	TGTGCCAGCAGCCTCGGGACAGCGATGAACACTGAAGCTTTCTTT	CASSLGTAMNTEAFF
TRBV7-3	TRBJ2-3	NA	14	NA	TGTGCCAGCAGCTTATTAAGCCCCACAGATACGCAGTATTTT	CASSLLSPTDTQYF
TRBV7-2	TRBJ2-5	NA	11	NA	TGTGCCAGCAGCCCCCCGGAGACCCAGTACTTC	CASSPPETQYF
TRBV28	TRBJ1-1	NA	16	NA	TGTGCCAGCAGTTTACAAGGTTACTCAGGGGCGGCTGAAGCTTTCTTT	CASSLQGYSGAAEAFF
TRBV21-1	TRBJ2-7	NA	22	NA	TGTGCCAGCAGCAAACGGAATGATACCCGGGACAGAACACAAACGCCGCACTACGAGCAGTACTTC	CASSKRNDTRDRTQTPHYEQYF
TRBV1	TRBJ2-3	NA	16	NA	TGCACCAGCAGCCGAGGCGCCCCGTTTCGCACAGATACGCAGTATTTT	CTSSRGAPFRTDTQYF
TRBV30	TRBJ1-4	NA	15	TRBD1	TGTGCCTGGAGTCCAGGGACAGTCGTTAATGAAAAACTGTTTTTT	CAWSPGTVVNEKLFF
TRBV28	TRBJ1-4	NA	16	NA	TGTGCCAGCAGTTTATTCGGGGGGCACACCAATGAAAAACTGTTTTTT	CASSLFGGHTNEKLFF